The 18 T cell receptor beta chains presented below share a single source sample, sequenced in a study of blood T cell repertoires in COVID-19. The table came from immunoSEQ multiplex PCR; TCRdb's copy has only in-frame clones and leaves some out. This sample carries 260,000 or so clones, roughly four fifths of them seen once, and the ten largest clones take about 4.5%. Specimen: peripheral blood. All receptors come from a woman in her 70s with acute or convalescent COVID-19.

This clone has just one count. The chain links TRBV9 to TRBJ2-3; TRBD2 agrees at 11 bases. J lost 1 base, V lost 2 bases, and 9 bases had no gene match. CDR1 is SGDLS and CDR2 is YYNGEE in the germline V gene. The CDR3 runs 18 residues. The DNA of the CDR3 is TGTGCCAGCAGCGTTAGTAGCGGGGGGGCCTTGGGCACAGATACGCAGTATTTT. Its translation: CASSVSSGGALGTDTQYF.

This chain links TRBV11-3 with TRBJ1-1; D perhaps matches TRBD1 (5 bases). Germline V gene sequence: CDR1 SGHNT, CDR2 YENEEA. The CDR3 loop spans 14 amino acids. Deletions cut 5 bases from V and 3 bases from J, with 13 bases between. The CDR3 nucleotides are TGTGCCAGCAGCCCAACAGGATCGGACACTGAAGCTTTCTTT. It specifies CASSPTGSDTEAFF. Looking up the rest from reference TRBV11-3 and TRBJ1-1 gives the full variable domain: EAGVVQSPRYKIIEKKQPVAFWCNPISGHNTLYWYLQNLGQGPELLIRYENEEAVDDSQLPKDRFSAERLKGVDSTLKIQPAELGDSAVYLCASSPTGSDTEAFFGQGTRLTVV.

The V call is TRBV30, the J call TRBJ2-7; D might be TRBD2 (5 bases). The CDR3 spans 13 residues. Looked up from germline, CDR1 is GTSNPN and CDR2 is SVGIG (reference sequence). Between the trimmed V and J ends, which lost 1 base and 3 bases, there was a span of 10 bases. The CDR3 DNA follows: TGTGCCTGGAGTGGGGCGAGCGGCTACGAGCAGTACTTC. Residues: CAWSGASGYEQYF.

This clone was seen a few times. The chain has TRBV5-6 and TRBJ1-5; 7 bases are shared with TRBD1. V dropped 0 bases and J dropped 7; count of bases not matched to a gene: 7. CDR1 SGHDT and CDR2 YYEEEE come from the germline V gene. This CDR3 comprises 15 residues. This chain's CDR3 is CASSLGLQGSQPQHF. DNA of the CDR3: TGTGCCAGCAGCTTGGGGCTACAGGGGAGCCAGCCCCAGCATTTT.

This clone showed up just once. The rearrangement links TRBV4-2 to TRBJ2-7, with a tentative D call TRBD1 (5 bases). CDR3 length: 16 residues. V was shortened by 1 base and J by 3 bases, with 16 bases between the two germline ends. From germline, CDR1 is LGHNA and CDR2 YNFKEQ. CDR3 region: CASSQVGASYVYEQYF. The DNA of the CDR3 is TGTGCCAGCAGCCAAGTTGGGGCTAGTTACGTCTACGAGCAGTACTTC.

This clone was picked up one time. The V and J genes are TRBV16 and TRBJ2-7, with 8 nucleotides matching TRBD1. The germline V gene encodes CDR1 KGHSY and CDR2 FQNENV. The trim removed 4 bases at V and 4 bases at J, leaving 9 bases unmatched. This CDR3 comprises 15 residues. The chain's CDR3 is CASSPPGTGLYEQYF. CDR3 nucleotides: TGTGCCAGCAGCCCGCCCGGGACAGGTCTATACGAGCAGTACTTC.

This clone was picked up a small number of times. The genes are TRBV3-1 (or the pseudogene TRBV3-2) and TRBJ1-2; the D gene is possibly TRBD1 (5 bases). Germline V gives CDR1 LGHDT, CDR2 YNNKEL (reference sequence). V was pared by 4 bases and J by 6 bases, with 12 bases between. CDR3 size: 13 residues. The chain's CDR3 is CASSPQDYDGYTF. CDR3 DNA: TGTGCCAGCAGCCCACAGGATTACGATGGCTACACCTTC.

This chain joins TRBV3-1 (or the pseudogene TRBV3-2) and TRBJ2-7, with D possibly matching TRBD1 (5 bases). The V and J ends lost 1 base and 5 bases respectively, with 9 bases between them. Per the germline V gene, CDR1 is LGHDT and CDR2 is YNNKEL (reference sequence). CDR3 size: 13 residues. In DNA, the CDR3 is TGTGCCAGCAGCCAAGTTTCAGGGAACGAGCAGTACTTC. The encoded protein is CASSQVSGNEQYF.

V and J are TRBV7-9 and TRBJ1-1; TRBD1 might be the D (5 bases). Germline CDR1 reads SEHNR; CDR2 reads FQNEAQ (reference sequence). CDR3 length equals 16 residues. V lost 0 bases and J 0 bases, leaving 11 bases between the germline ends. CDR3: CASSLARQLMNTEAFF. The CDR3, as DNA: TGTGCCAGCAGCTTAGCAAGACAGCTGATGAACACTGAAGCTTTCTTT. Variable domain in full (rest from reference TRBV7-9 and TRBJ1-1): DTGVSQNPRHKITKRGQNVTFRCDPISEHNRLYWYRQTLGQGPEFLTYFQNEAQLEKSRLLSDRFSAERPKGSFSTLEIQRTEQGDSAMYLCASSLARQLMNTEAFFGQGTRLTVV.

The V and J genes are TRBV11-3 and TRBJ2-1; 8 positions agree with TRBD1. The CDR3 has 13 residues. With 2 bases clipped from V and 11 bases from J, the junction kept 5 bases outside the gene matches. Germline CDR1 SGHNT, CDR2 YENEEA. CDR3 region: CASSLSQGGKQFF. CDR3 nucleotide sequence: TGTGCCAGCAGCTTATCACAGGGGGGTAAGCAGTTCTTC.

J is TRBJ2-2 and V is TRBV7-6; 16 bases match TRBD2. Looked up from germline, CDR1 is SGHVS and CDR2 is FNYEAQ. This CDR3 contains 17 residues. Trimming cost V 5 bases and J 6 bases; bases outside gene matches: 6. The CDR3: CASSPGTSGGASGELFF. The CDR3 DNA is TGTGCCAGCAGCCCTGGGACTAGCGGGGGGGCGTCCGGGGAGCTGTTTTTT.

This sequence joins TRBV27 and TRBJ1-6, with 8 bases aligning to TRBD1. With 5 bases clipped from V and 6 bases from J, the junction kept 6 bases outside the gene matches. The CDR3 contains 15 residues. Per germline, CDR1 MNHEY and CDR2 SMNVEV (reference sequence). In DNA form, the CDR3 reads TGTGCCAGCAGTGATCACGACAGGGGTAATTCACCCCTCCACTTT. It yields the protein CASSDHDRGNSPLHF.

Comment on this clone: Other DNA variants within this sample encode the same CDR3. The chain recombines TRBV6-5 with TRBJ1-3, with 10 bases identical to TRBD1. Looked up from germline, CDR1 is MNHEY and CDR2 is SVGAGI. This CDR3 comprises 15 residues. V dropped 6 bases and J dropped 1; count of bases not matched to a gene: 3. The CDR3, as DNA: TGTGCCAGCAGGGACAGGGGGTTTTCTGGAAACACCATATATTTT. This encodes CASRDRGFSGNTIYF.

The chain carries TRBV21-1 and TRBJ1-2; TRBD1, the D gene given by the table, was not confirmed from the DNA. TRBV21-1 is a pseudogene segment. The CDR3 loop spans 21 amino acids. Written as DNA, the CDR3 is TGTGCCAGCAGCAAACTCATTTTGGGGACACCAGATTCAGGATGCGGACCTGGCTACACCTTC. Its protein is CASSKLILGTPDSGCGPGYTF.

This chain links TRBV5-1 with TRBJ1-6; 10 bases align to TRBD1. V dropped 4 bases and J dropped 9; count of bases not matched to a gene: 7. The CDR3 covers 15 residues. CDR1 and CDR2 (germline): SGHRS, YFSETQ. CDR3 DNA sequence: TGCGCCAGCAGCCCCCAGGGACAGGGGACTTCACCCCTCCACTTT. This codes for CASSPQGQGTSPLHF. Combining the CDR3 with reference TRBV5-1 and TRBJ1-6 gives the whole variable domain KAGVTQTPRYLIKTRGQQVTLSCSPISGHRSVSWYQQTPGQGLQFLFEYFSETQRNKGNFPGRFSGRQFSNSRSEMNVSTLELGDSALYLCASSPQGQGTSPLHFGNGTRLTVT.

The rearrangement joins TRBV7-2 to TRBJ1-2, with D unclear. V dropped 0 bases and J dropped 3 bases, with 11 bases sitting between them. CDR3 length: 15 residues. The germline V gene encodes CDR1 SGHTA and CDR2 FQGNSA. CDR3 loop: CASSLASGFDYGYTF. The CDR3 bases are TGTGCCAGCAGCTTAGCGTCCGGGTTTGACTATGGCTACACCTTC.

The J gene is TRBJ2-3, the V gene TRBV5-4, with D unclear. CDR1 is SGHNT, CDR2 YYREEE, per germline (reference sequence). V lost 1 base to trimming and J lost 5 bases, with 5 bases between them. The CDR3 sequence is 12 residues long. CDR3 DNA sequence: TGTGCCAGCAGCTTGCCCAGAGATACGCAGTATTTT. It translates to CASSLPRDTQYF.

This clone was recorded a few times. The J gene is TRBJ2-7, the V gene TRBV29-1; 7 bases are shared with TRBD1. V gave up 5 bases and J gave up 2 bases; unmatched junction bases: 6. This CDR3 has 13 residues. Germline assignment: CDR1 SQVTM and CDR2 ANQGSEA. The CDR3 DNA is TGCAGCGTTAGGGACAGCGGAGCCTACGAGCAGTACTTC. Protein sequence: CSVRDSGAYEQYF.